This T cell receptor (beta chain) was documented in a study of cytomegalovirus exposure and HLA in healthy donors. PCR primers comprised 60 Vbeta and 13 Jbeta primers. Data came from immunoSEQ multiplex PCR; TCRdb stores just in-frame clones and leaves some out. The data show about 130,000 clones, approximately 79% seen once. Study results and caveats: Sequencing likely produced, as an artifact, a cluster of highly shared sequence variants.

The CDR3 runs 14 residues. With 2 bases removed from V and 2 bases from J, the gap between germline ends came to 9 bases. CDR1 and CDR2 (germline): SEHNR, FQNEAQ (reference sequence). Concerning this clone itself: Its matching antigen is unknown.

The sequence derives from a man aged 35 to 55 in good health and CMV-seropositive. The V and J genes are TRBV7-9 and TRBJ1-1, with TRBD1 as a possible D gene (5 bases). Source material: PBMCs. Written as DNA, the CDR3 is TGTGCCAGCAGCTTACCGGGGGGAAACACTGAAGCTTTCTTT. This gives the protein CASSLPGGNTEAFF. The complete variable domain, with remaining parts taken from reference TRBV7-9 and TRBJ1-1, reads DTGVSQNPRHKITKRGQNVTFRCDPISEHNRLYWYRQTLGQGPEFLTYFQNEAQLEKSRLLSDRFSAERPKGSFSTLEIQRTEQGDSAMYLCASSLPGGNTEAFFGQGTRLTVV.